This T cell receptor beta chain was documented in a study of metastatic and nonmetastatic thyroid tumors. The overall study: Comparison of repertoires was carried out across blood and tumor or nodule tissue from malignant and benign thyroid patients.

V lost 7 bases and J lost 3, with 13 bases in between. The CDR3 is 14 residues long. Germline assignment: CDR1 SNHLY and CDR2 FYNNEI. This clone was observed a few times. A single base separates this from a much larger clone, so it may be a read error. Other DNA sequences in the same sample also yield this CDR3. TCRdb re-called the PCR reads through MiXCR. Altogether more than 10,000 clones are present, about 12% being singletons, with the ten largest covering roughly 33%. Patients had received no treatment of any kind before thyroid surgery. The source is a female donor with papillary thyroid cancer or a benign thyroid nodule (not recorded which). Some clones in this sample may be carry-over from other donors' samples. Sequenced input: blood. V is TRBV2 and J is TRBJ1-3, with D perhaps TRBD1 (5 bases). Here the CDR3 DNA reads TGTGCCAGCAAGCCTACAGGCGGTGGAAACACCATATATTTT. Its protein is CASKPTGGGNTIYF. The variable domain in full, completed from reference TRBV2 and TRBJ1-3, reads EPEVTQTPSHQVTQMGQEVILRCVPISNHLYFYWYRQILGQKVEFLVSFYNNEISEKSEIFDDQFSVERPDGSNFTLKIRSTKLEDSAMYFCASKPTGGGNTIYFGEGSWLTVV.